This TCR beta chain was captured by sequencing in a study of immune cell composition in non-small cell lung cancer. Study-level results: Clones >0.5% enriched in tumour were rarer in adenocarcinoma (roughly 35%) than squamous (roughly 75%).

This CDR3 is 16 amino acids long. Germline V gene lookup returns CDR1 SGDLS and CDR2 YYNGEE. V dropped 4 bases and J dropped 3; count of bases not matched to a gene: 9. Normal lung was sampled as far from the tumour as possible, at least 3 cm. Sequenced by immunoSEQ multiplex PCR; TCRdb stores in-frame clones only, minus some. This sample has about 6,600 clones, with under 90% found just once. A note on this clone: The antigen is undetermined.

The clonotype was recovered from a human donor with non-small cell lung cancer. Material for sequencing was non-adjacent lung tissue. This chain uses TRBV9 with TRBJ2-1; 8 bases agree with TRBD2. The CDR3: CASSPRAGALYNEQFF. CDR3 in DNA: TGTGCCAGCAGCCCCCGAGCGGGAGCCCTCTACAATGAGCAGTTCTTC.